Listed below are T cell receptor beta chains from one sample, sequenced in a study of OX40 agonist ivuxolimab in advanced cancers. Sequencing used immunoSEQ multiplex PCR; TCRdb keeps in-frame clones, though not all of them. The sample consists of tens of thousands of clones, over 85% of them appearing once. The starting material was CD4+ or CD8+ T cells sorted from blood, obtained in a trial of the OX40 agonist ivuxolimab. The receptors here all came from an adult with an advanced solid tumor such as melanoma, head and neck, liver or kidney cancer. CDR3s include the opening cysteine and the closing phenylalanine or tryptophan. D genes are given only for firm matches. Not every row has a clone size; where given, it reads once, few, many or a size class.

V	J	size	D	CDR3	DNA
TRBV5-1	TRBJ2-1	-	TRBD2	CASSFSSGRYDEQFF	TGCGCCAGCAGCTTCTCTAGCGGGAGGTATGATGAGCAGTTCTTC
TRBV7-3	TRBJ2-5	-	TRBD2	CASSSQRGETQYF	TGTGCCAGCAGCTCCCAGCGGGGGGAGACCCAGTACTTC
TRBV10-1	TRBJ1-5	-	TRBD1	CASRSRDRGRRASNQPQHF	TGCGCCAGCAGAAGCCGGGACAGGGGGCGTCGGGCTAGCAATCAGCCCCAGCATTTT
TRBV19	TRBJ2-3	once	-	CASSVSTDTQYF	TGTGCCAGTAGTGTCTCCACAGATACGCAGTATTTT
TRBV19	TRBJ2-1	-	TRBD2	CASSTGTSPEQFF	TGTGCCAGTAGTACCGGGACTAGTCCCGAGCAGTTCTTC
TRBV11-2	TRBJ1-3	-	-	CASSLTGPVGTGNTIYF	TGTGCCAGCAGCTTAACCGGGCCGGTCGGTACTGGAAACACCATATATTTT
TRBV14	TRBJ2-7	-	-	CASSRDLLYEQYF	TGTGCCAGCAGCCGGGACTTGCTCTACGAGCAGTACTTC
TRBV7-9	TRBJ2-2	-	TRBD1	CASSLGGTGNTGELFF	TGTGCCAGCAGCTTAGGGGGGACAGGGAACACCGGGGAGCTGTTTTTT
TRBV19	TRBJ1-2	-	-	CASSLSRLGLNYGYTF	TGTGCCAGTAGTCTTTCCCGGTTGGGACTAAACTATGGCTACACCTTC
TRBV29-1	TRBJ2-2	-	TRBD2	CSVGPAGGGGTGELFF	TGCAGCGTTGGCCCGGCGGGGGGCGGTGGGACCGGGGAGCTGTTTTTT
TRBV6-6	TRBJ2-5	-	-	CASSHRAPAETQYF	TGTGCCAGTTCACACCGGGCCCCTGCGGAGACCCAGTACTTC
TRBV27	TRBJ1-1	-	-	CASSLFLAGRATEAFF	TGTGCCAGCAGTTTGTTCCTCGCAGGGAGGGCGACTGAAGCTTTCTTT
TRBV5-6	TRBJ2-6	-	-	CASSLGSVTGANVLTF	TGTGCCAGCAGCTTGGGTAGTGTCACTGGGGCCAACGTCCTGACTTTC
TRBV6-1	TRBJ2-2	-	-	CASRGGGANTGELFF	TGTGCCAGCAGAGGAGGGGGCGCGAACACCGGGGAGCTGTTTTTT
TRBV7-2	TRBJ2-7	-	TRBD2	CASSPGLAGPDEQYF	TGTGCCAGCAGCCCGGGACTAGCGGGTCCCGACGAGCAGTACTTC
TRBV6-4	TRBJ1-1	-	-	CATEGRREVNTEAFF	TGTGCCACCGAGGGTAGGAGGGAAGTGAACACTGAAGCTTTCTTT
TRBV29-1	TRBJ2-3	-	TRBD1	CSVRTGSDTQYF	TGCAGCGTACGGACAGGGTCAGATACGCAGTATTTT
TRBV6-6	TRBJ2-7	-	-	CASSYSRQSGEQYF	TGTGCCAGCAGTTACTCGAGACAGTCTGGCGAGCAGTACTTC
TRBV5-5	TRBJ2-3	few	-	CASSLDRGTDTQYF	TGTGCCAGCAGCTTGGACAGGGGCACAGATACGCAGTATTTT
TRBV7-8	TRBJ2-5	once	TRBD1	CASSPSTGSQTQYF	TGTGCCAGCAGCCCCTCGACAGGGTCTCAGACCCAGTACTTC
TRBV5-1	TRBJ1-1	-	-	CASSLVGQLNTEAFF	TGCGCCAGCAGCTTGGTAGGGCAGTTGAACACTGAAGCTTTCTTT
TRBV27	TRBJ1-1	once	-	CASRNRENTEAFF	TGTGCCAGCAGGAATCGAGAGAACACTGAAGCTTTCTTT
TRBV6-5	TRBJ1-1	-	-	CASTSRGLGTEAFF	TGTGCCAGCACATCTCGCGGGTTGGGAACTGAAGCTTTCTTT
TRBV27	TRBJ2-7	once	TRBD2	CASSLRREDKLYEQYF	TGTGCCAGCAGTTTAAGGCGGGAGGATAAACTATACGAGCAGTACTTC
TRBV30	TRBJ2-3	-	TRBD2	CAWRLGGGAVTQYF	TGTGCCTGGAGGTTAGGCGGGGGGGCCGTTACGCAGTATTTT
TRBV30	TRBJ2-3	-	-	CAWWRDRVRGTDTQYF	TGTGCCTGGTGGAGGGACCGGGTACGAGGCACAGATACGCAGTATTTT
TRBV7-9	TRBJ2-1	-	TRBD2	CASSRTSGSYNEQFF	TGTGCCAGCAGCCGGACTAGCGGGAGCTACAATGAGCAGTTCTTC
TRBV5-6	TRBJ1-2	-	-	CASSLGNRVDYGYTF	TGTGCCAGCAGCTTAGGAAACAGGGTAGACTATGGCTACACCTTC
TRBV11-2	TRBJ1-2	-	-	CASSLDLGGAGYTF	TGTGCCAGCAGCTTAGATCTGGGGGGAGCTGGCTACACCTTC